A single T cell receptor (beta chain) is shown here with its context. The sample belongs to a study of CD8+ T cells in alopecia areata. After removal of 4 bases from V and 10 bases from J, the junction contained 7 bases not matched to a gene. Germline CDR1 and CDR2: SGHDT and YYEEEE. The length of the CDR3 is 14 residues. RNA was isolated and reverse transcribed to cDNA, the sequencing template. The data were produced by immunoSEQ multiplex PCR, yet TCRdb's version contains in-frame clones alone and is incomplete. The repertoire holds some 150,000 clones, with 45% to 55% as singletons. This sequence was found in a human donor with alopecia areata. The sequences come from CD8+ T cells sorted from blood, collected at week 0. The rearrangement joins TRBV5-6 to TRBJ1-6, with 8 bases fitting TRBD1. The CDR3 coding sequence is TGTGCCAGCAGCATAGGGACAGGTGGGTCACCCCTCCACTTT. Amino acids: CASSIGTGGSPLHF.